This T cell receptor beta chain originates from a study of shared clonotypes between healthy human individuals. On the study more broadly: Donors, aged 18 to 49, were a couple of women and a few men.

Method: immunoSEQ multiplex PCR; TCRdb's copy keeps in-frame clones and lacks some. Of nearly 500,000 clones listed, around 78% are singletons. The CDR3 is 15 amino acids. The germline V gene has CDR1 SGHTA and CDR2 FQGTGA. Trimming cost V 2 bases and J 6 bases, with 17 bases left between them. Sequencing was done on a sample of PBMCs. This rearrangement joins TRBV7-3 to TRBJ2-7; D is perhaps TRBD1 (6 bases). The sequence was obtained from a woman in her thirties or forties in good health. Some clones in this sample may be carry-over from other donors' samples. The CDR3 loop reads CASSLFRGSLAEQYF. The CDR3 nucleotides are TGTGCCAGCAGCTTATTCAGGGGCAGTTTGGCCGAGCAGTACTTC. Combining the CDR3 with reference TRBV7-3 and TRBJ2-7 gives the whole variable domain GAGVSQTPSNKVTEKGKYVELRCDPISGHTALYWYRQSLGQGPEFLIYFQGTGAADDSGLPNDRFFAVRPEGSVSTLKIQRTERGDSAVYLCASSLFRGSLAEQYFGPGTRLTVT.